Listed here are 6 T cell receptor beta chains from one sample, sequenced in a study of blood T cell repertoires in COVID-19 (dated by TCRdb to between 2020 and 2021). Library generation was performed with the immunoSEQ multiplex PCR assay. Entries here come from immuneACCESS through TCRdb and include only in-frame sequences with V and J called. Some clones fail to appear in such tables; in the studies checked, an unresolved V gene covers under half of the shortfall, and the cause of the remainder is unknown. This sample holds some 210,000 clones; 70% to 90% were observed only once. Of the sample, approximately 8% falls within the top ten clones. Specimen: peripheral blood. Receptor source: a woman between 45 and 65 years old with active or convalescent COVID-19.

The rearrangement uses TRBV28 and TRBJ2-3, with 8 bases identical to TRBD2. The germline gives CDR1 MDHEN, CDR2 SYDVKM. This CDR3 has 17 residues. With V trimmed by 10 bases and J by 2 bases, 17 bases remained unmatched. This CDR3 is CATKTRRLAWLTDTQYF. CDR3 DNA sequence: TGTGCCACCAAAACCCGGAGACTAGCGTGGCTCACAGATACGCAGTATTTT.

The V gene is TRBV2, the J gene TRBJ2-1, with unresolved D. The CDR3 extends over 13 amino acids. Looked up from germline, CDR1 is SNHLY and CDR2 is FYNNEI. V shed 8 bases and J shed 6 bases, with 14 bases lying between them. Written as DNA, the CDR3 is TGTGCCAGCCATAACTACATGGGCAATGAGCAGTTCTTC. Translating it yields CASHNYMGNEQFF.

The chain joins TRBV5-6 to TRBJ2-1; D is perhaps TRBD1 (6 bases). The V end lost 4 bases, the J end lost 4 bases, and 15 bases lay between the germline ends. Germline-derived CDR1 and CDR2 are SGHDT and YYEEEE. This CDR3 region has 15 residues. The chain's CDR3 is CASSPGDTTYNEQFF. CDR3 bases: TGTGCCAGCAGCCCAGGGGATACGACTTACAATGAGCAGTTCTTC.

The rearrangement uses TRBV5-1 and TRBJ2-3; D possibly corresponds to TRBD2 (7 bases). The V gene's germline CDR1 is SGHRS and CDR2 YFSETQ. The CDR3 is 16 amino acids. V lost 4 bases to trimming and J lost 1 base, with 16 bases between them. CDR3 residues: CASSRGGAARTDTQYF. The DNA for the CDR3 is TGCGCCAGCAGCCGTGGGGGGGCCGCCCGCACAGATACGCAGTATTTT.

The chain joins TRBV6-5 to TRBJ1-3; D not resolved. The germline CDR1 and CDR2 sequences are MNHEY and SVGAGI. The CDR3 length is 15 residues. The germline V and J ends were trimmed by 0 bases and 4 bases, with 10 bases remaining between them. CDR3 DNA: TGTGCCAGCAGTTACTCGGCAGGTTCGGGAAACACCATATATTTT. Its protein product is CASSYSAGSGNTIYF.

The chain recombines TRBV3-1 (or the pseudogene TRBV3-2) with TRBJ1-2; possibly TRBD1 for D (5 bases). V gave up 5 bases and J gave up 5 bases, with 12 bases separating them. CDR3 length: 13 amino acids. Germline V lookup: CDR1 LGHDT, CDR2 YNNKEL (reference sequence). CDR3 protein: CASSVGGNYGYTF. CDR3 coding DNA: TGTGCCAGCAGCGTGGGGGGGAATTATGGCTACACCTTC.